A single T cell receptor beta chain is shown here with its context. What it binds is unknown. Every patient had relapsed following autologous stem cell transplantation, and cohorts differed in brentuximab vedotin exposure. Magnetic negative selection was used to purify CD4+ T cells from PBMCs that had been thawed. The sample is drawn from a study of PD-1 blockade in classical Hodgkin lymphoma. The CDR3 has 11 amino acids. Germline V gene sequence: CDR1 MDHEN, CDR2 SYDVKM. Trimming shortened V by 2 bases and J by 8 bases, and 4 bases separated the two germline ends. The repertoire was sequenced with immunoSEQ multiplex PCR; TCRdb's copy has only in-frame clones and lacks some. The sample has tens of thousands of clones, about 85% seen once. Overall study results and limits: Newly diagnosed patients were said to have less baseline TCR diversity than healthy donors did. Complete responders' baseline diversity resembled that of newly diagnosed patients.

The input for sequencing was CD4+ T cells from blood, taken at baseline. The receptor was isolated from a human donor with classical Hodgkin lymphoma. The rearrangement uses TRBV28 and TRBJ2-1; no firm D call. DNA for the CDR3: TGTGCCAGCAGTTTACGTTATGAGCAGTTCTTC. It encodes CASSLRYEQFF.